This T cell receptor (beta chain) originates from a study of T cells in Graves' hyperthyroidism and ophthalmopathy. Study at large: Blood from the periphery was taken at initial diagnosis, before any treatment. Study conclusions and caveats: Among clonotypes expanded in thyroid above 0.001, most were also found in blood. Ophthalmopathy was told apart from stable hyperthyroidism by a 13 V-J model.

This CDR3 is 14 amino acids long. V shed 7 bases and J shed 6 bases, with 16 bases lying between them. This clonotype was observed at least ten times. No antigen is known for it. On the basis of clinical symptoms, serum thyroxine and TRAb, thyroid ultrasound and orbital computed tomography, diagnoses were made. Using RNA transcripts as the source, TCR beta CDR3 regions were amplified. Using the HTBI primer set, a first-round RT-PCR was run on the TCR CDR3. TCRdb ran MiXCR on the multiplex PCR reads and lists one entry per CDR3 protein. The table includes about 360,000 distinct CDR3 sequences, 13% detected once.

Sequenced: blood. The sequence was collected from a woman aged 18-29 years with Graves' hyperthyroidism. The rearrangement links TRBV12-3 or TRBV12-4 to TRBJ2-1, with a tentative D call TRBD2 (6 bases). The CDR3 DNA reads as TGTGCCAGCAAGGTTCCTGGGGGGTCCAATGAGCAGTTCTTC. Translation: CASKVPGGSNEQFF.